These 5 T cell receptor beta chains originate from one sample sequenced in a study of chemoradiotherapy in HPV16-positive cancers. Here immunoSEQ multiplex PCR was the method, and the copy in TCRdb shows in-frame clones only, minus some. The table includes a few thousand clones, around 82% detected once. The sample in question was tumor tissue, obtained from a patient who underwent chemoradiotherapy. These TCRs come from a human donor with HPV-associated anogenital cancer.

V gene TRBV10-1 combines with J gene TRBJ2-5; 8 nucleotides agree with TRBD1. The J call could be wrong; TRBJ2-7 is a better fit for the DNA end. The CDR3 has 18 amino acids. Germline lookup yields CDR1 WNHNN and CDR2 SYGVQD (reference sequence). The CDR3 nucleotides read TGCGCCAGCAGTGAGTCGAACAGGGGGTATTTTTCTACGTACGAGCAGTACTTC. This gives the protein CASSESNRGYFSTYEQYF.

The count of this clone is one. Here the CDR3 DNA reads TGTGCCAGCAGCCGCCATGAGACAGCGCGATCTGAAGCTTTCTTT. Protein product: CASSRHETARSEAFF. The chain couples TRBV5-5 to TRBJ1-1; D may be TRBD1 (5 bases). Germline V lookup: CDR1 SGHKS, CDR2 YYEKEE (reference sequence). This CDR3 region has 15 residues. V lost 4 bases and J lost 6, with 19 bases in between.

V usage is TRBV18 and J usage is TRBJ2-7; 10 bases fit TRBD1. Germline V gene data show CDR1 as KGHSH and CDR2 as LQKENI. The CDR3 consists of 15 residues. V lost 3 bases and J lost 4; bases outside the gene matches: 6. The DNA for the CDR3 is TGTGCCAGCTCACCGACAGGGGGCGCGGCATACGAGCAGTACTTC. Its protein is CASSPTGGAAYEQYF.

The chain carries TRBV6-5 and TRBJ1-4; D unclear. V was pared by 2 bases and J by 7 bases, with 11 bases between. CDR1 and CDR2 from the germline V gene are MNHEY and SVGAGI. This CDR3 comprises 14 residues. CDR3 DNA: TGTGCCAGCAGTTACAGCAGCGAAGGTGAAAAACTGTTTTTT. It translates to CASSYSSEGEKLFF.

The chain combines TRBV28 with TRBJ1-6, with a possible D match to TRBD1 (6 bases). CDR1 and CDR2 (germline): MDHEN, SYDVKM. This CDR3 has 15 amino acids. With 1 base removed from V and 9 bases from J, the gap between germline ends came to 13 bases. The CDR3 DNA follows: TGTGCCAGCAGTTTATTAAAGGGGGAAACTTCACCCCTCCACTTT. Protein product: CASSLLKGETSPLHF.